The 14 T cell receptor beta chains presented below share a single source sample, sequenced in a study of OX40 agonist ivuxolimab in advanced cancers. Generated by immunoSEQ multiplex PCR, the TCRdb table keeps only in-frame clones and is missing some. Here the sample spans around 66,000 clones, 85% being singletons. The starting material was CD4+ or CD8+ T cells sorted from blood, obtained in a trial of the OX40 agonist ivuxolimab. The receptors here all came from an adult with an advanced solid tumor such as melanoma, head and neck, liver or kidney cancer.

The chain joins TRBV30 to TRBJ1-1; perhaps TRBD1 as D (5 bases). V lost 3 bases, J lost 5 bases, and 10 bases lay in between. The CDR3 length is 12 residues. The germline CDR1 and CDR2 sequences are GTSNPN and SVGIG (reference sequence). The CDR3 reads CAWRRGGTEAFF. The CDR3, as DNA: TGTGCCTGGAGGCGGGGGGGGACTGAAGCTTTCTTT.

This chain joins TRBV10-3 and TRBJ1-4; D is ambiguous. Trimming removed 10 bases from V and 3 bases from J, with 15 bases in between. The germline CDR1 and CDR2 sequences are ENHRY and SYGVKD. The CDR3 spans 14 residues. CDR3 in DNA: TGTGCCACCCGGACGTCGGGAGCTAATGAAAAACTGTTTTTT. It specifies CATRTSGANEKLFF.

The V and J genes are TRBV18 and TRBJ2-6, with D hard to call. The V end was cut by 3 bases, the J end by 1 base, with 7 bases between. The CDR3 is 15 amino acids. Germline V lookup: CDR1 KGHSH, CDR2 LQKENI. CDR3 nucleotides: TGTGCCAGCTCACCTTTTATATCTGGGGCCAACGTCCTGACTTTC. It codes for CASSPFISGANVLTF. The variable domain in full, completed from reference TRBV18 and TRBJ2-6, reads NAGVMQNPRHLVRRRGQEARLRCSPMKGHSHVYWYRQLPEEGLKFMVYLQKENIIDESGMPKERFSAEFPKEGPSILRIQQVVRGDSAAYFCASSPFISGANVLTFGAGSRLTVL.

The chain recombines TRBV4-3 with TRBJ2-7, with D possibly being TRBD2 (5 bases). V was pared by 4 bases and J by 7 bases, with 14 bases between. Germline CDR1 is LGHNA and CDR2 is YSLEER. This CDR3 spans 13 amino acids. The CDR3 nucleotides read TGCGCCAGCAGCCTCCTGATCCGGGGAGAGCAGTACTTC. Encoded protein: CASSLLIRGEQYF.

This clone was counted between two and nine times. This chain joins TRBV5-5 and TRBJ1-1; D may be TRBD1 (6 bases). Germline CDR1 and CDR2: SGHKS and YYEKEE (reference sequence). This CDR3 contains 14 residues. V was trimmed by 6 bases and J by 2 bases, leaving 14 bases between them. The CDR3 sequence is CASTQRTVNTEAFF. DNA of the CDR3: TGTGCCAGCACCCAAAGGACAGTTAACACTGAAGCTTTCTTT.

The chain employs TRBV4-1 and TRBJ2-3; D not certain. V was clipped by 2 bases and J by 2 bases, with 2 bases between them. CDR3 length equals 12 residues. Germline V lookup: CDR1 MGHRA, CDR2 YSYEKL. CDR3 region: CASSQNTDTQYF. CDR3 coding DNA: TGCGCCAGCAGCCAAAACACAGATACGCAGTATTTT.

This clone was observed a handful of times. The chain employs TRBV19 and TRBJ2-4; 7 nucleotides match TRBD1. Per germline, CDR1 LNHDA and CDR2 SQIVND (reference sequence). The CDR3 is made up of 15 amino acids. After removal of 6 bases from V and 7 bases from J, the junction contained 12 bases not matched to a gene. CDR3 DNA: TGTGCCAGTAGCCCAATTCGAGTAGGGGGCAACATTCAGTACTTC. This translates into CASSPIRVGGNIQYF.

This chain joins TRBV28 and TRBJ1-4; 9 nucleotides align to TRBD1. Looked up from germline, CDR1 is MDHEN and CDR2 is SYDVKM. The CDR3 has 15 amino acids. The V segment lost 5 bases and the J segment 4 bases; nucleotides outside the gene matches: 5. The CDR3 region is CASSTGGTGNEKLFF. The CDR3 nucleotides are TGTGCCAGCAGTACAGGGGGCACGGGTAATGAAAAACTGTTTTTT.

The V gene is TRBV28, the J gene TRBJ1-2; D gene uncertain. CDR1 is MDHEN, CDR2 SYDVKM, per germline. V was shortened by 5 bases and J by 8 bases, with 15 bases between the two germline ends. This CDR3 comprises 13 residues. The CDR3 DNA reads as TGTGCCAGCAGTCTCCTTCGAAGAGAGGGCTACACCTTC. Translation: CASSLLRREGYTF.

The DNA for the CDR3 is TGTGCCAGTAGTGAGGCACTCTCCACTGAAGCTTTCTTT. It codes for CASSEALSTEAFF. The chain uses TRBV19 and TRBJ1-1; D gene unclear. Germline CDR1 reads LNHDA; CDR2 reads SQIVND (reference sequence). V was shortened by 5 bases and J by 4 bases, with 11 bases between the two germline ends. This CDR3 comprises 13 residues.

J is TRBJ1-1 and V is TRBV5-1; a weak D match, TRBD1 (6 bases). The CDR3 has 14 residues. V was clipped by 0 bases and J by 4 bases, with 10 bases between them. Germline CDR1 and CDR2: SGHRS and YFSETQ. CDR3 protein: CASSLETGITEAFF. The CDR3, as DNA: TGCGCCAGCAGCTTGGAAACAGGGATCACTGAAGCTTTCTTT.

V is TRBV6-5 and J is TRBJ2-2, with D perhaps given as TRBD1 or TRBD2 (5 bases each). Germline CDR1 MNHEY, CDR2 SVGAGI. The length of the CDR3 is 15 residues. Trimming stripped 7 bases from V and 1 base from J, with 13 bases between. This CDR3 is CASTSGQVNTGELFF. CDR3 nucleotide sequence: TGTGCCAGCACCTCGGGGCAGGTGAACACCGGGGAGCTGTTTTTT.

The chain is built from TRBV18 and TRBJ1-2, with 7 bases identical to TRBD1. The germline gives CDR1 KGHSH, CDR2 LQKENI. Losses at the gene ends were 3 bases for V and 2 bases for J; bases not matched to a gene: 6. This CDR3 comprises 15 residues. This chain's CDR3 is CASSPPDRQNYGYTF. In nucleotides, the CDR3 is TGTGCCAGCTCACCCCCGGACAGGCAGAACTATGGCTACACCTTC.

The rearrangement joins TRBV5-4 to TRBJ2-3; D not resolved. This CDR3 has 17 amino acids. Trimming stripped 1 base from V and 4 bases from J, with 19 bases between. Germline V lookup: CDR1 SGHNT, CDR2 YYREEE (reference sequence). CDR3 protein: CASSLSTSSRAPDTQYF. Here the CDR3 DNA reads TGTGCCAGCAGCTTGTCGACAAGCTCCCGAGCACCAGATACGCAGTATTTT.